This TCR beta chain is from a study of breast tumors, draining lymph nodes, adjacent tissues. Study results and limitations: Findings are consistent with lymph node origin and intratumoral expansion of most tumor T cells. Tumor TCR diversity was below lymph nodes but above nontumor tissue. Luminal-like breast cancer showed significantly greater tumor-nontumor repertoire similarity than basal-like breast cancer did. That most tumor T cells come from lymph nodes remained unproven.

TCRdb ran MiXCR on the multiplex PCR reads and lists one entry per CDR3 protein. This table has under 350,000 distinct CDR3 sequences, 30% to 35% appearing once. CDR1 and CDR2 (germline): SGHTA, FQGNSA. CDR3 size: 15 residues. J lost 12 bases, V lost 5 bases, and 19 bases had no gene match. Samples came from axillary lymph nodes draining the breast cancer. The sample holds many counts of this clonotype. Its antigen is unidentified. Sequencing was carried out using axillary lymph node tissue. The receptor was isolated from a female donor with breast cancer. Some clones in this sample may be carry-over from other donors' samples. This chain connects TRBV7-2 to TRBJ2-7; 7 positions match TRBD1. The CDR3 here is CASSRQVGTAVVLYF. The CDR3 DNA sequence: TGTGCCAGCAGCCGCCAGGTAGGGACAGCGGTCGTCTTGTACTTC.